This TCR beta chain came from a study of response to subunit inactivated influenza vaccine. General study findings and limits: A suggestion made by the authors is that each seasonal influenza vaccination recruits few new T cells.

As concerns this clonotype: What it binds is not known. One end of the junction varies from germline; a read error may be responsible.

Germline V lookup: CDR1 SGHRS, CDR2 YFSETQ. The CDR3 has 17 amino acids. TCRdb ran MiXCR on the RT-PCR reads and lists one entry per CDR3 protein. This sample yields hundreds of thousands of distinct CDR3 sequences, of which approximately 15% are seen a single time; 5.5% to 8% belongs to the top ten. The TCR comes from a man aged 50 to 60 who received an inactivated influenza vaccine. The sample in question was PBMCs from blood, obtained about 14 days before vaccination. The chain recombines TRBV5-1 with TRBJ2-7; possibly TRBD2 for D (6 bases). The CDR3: CGSSLGVGSGISDEQYF. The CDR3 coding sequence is TGCGGCAGCAGCTTGGGTGTCGGGAGTGGCATCTCCGACGAGCAGTACTTC.